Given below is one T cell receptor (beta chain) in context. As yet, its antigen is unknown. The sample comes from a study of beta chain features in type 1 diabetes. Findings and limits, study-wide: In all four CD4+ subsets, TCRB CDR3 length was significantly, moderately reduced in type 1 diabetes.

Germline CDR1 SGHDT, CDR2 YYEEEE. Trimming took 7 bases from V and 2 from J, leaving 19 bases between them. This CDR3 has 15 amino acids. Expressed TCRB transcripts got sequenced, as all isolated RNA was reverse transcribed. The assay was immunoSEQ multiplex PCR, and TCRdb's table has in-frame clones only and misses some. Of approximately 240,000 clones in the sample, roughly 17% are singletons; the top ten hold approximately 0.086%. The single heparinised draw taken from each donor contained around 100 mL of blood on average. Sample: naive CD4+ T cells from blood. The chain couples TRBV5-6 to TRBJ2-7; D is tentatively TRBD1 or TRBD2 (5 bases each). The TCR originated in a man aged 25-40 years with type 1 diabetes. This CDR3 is CASGTLGVGAYEQYF. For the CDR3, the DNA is TGTGCCAGCGGAACGCTGGGGGTAGGGGCCTACGAGCAGTACTTC.